This entry lists 25 T cell receptor beta chains sequenced from one sample in a study of vaccination and CD4 T cells after COVID-19. The Oncomine TCR Beta short-read assay sequenced DNA from cultured CD4+ T cells. TCRdb re-analysed the PCR reads in MiXCR, keeping a single row per CDR3 protein. The data hold about 20,000 distinct CDR3 sequences, with roughly 50% observed a single time. Treatment described: roughly 11-day PBMC culture with coronavirus spike peptide pools or control peptides (ViraFEST assay). These TCRs' antigens remain unknown. Sequenced input: CD4+ T cells from blood, cultured in vitro. Every receptor here comes from a human donor who had recovered from COVID-19.

The chain recombines TRBV5-4 with TRBJ1-3; 10 bases are shared with TRBD1. Germline CDR1 and CDR2: SGHNT and YYREEE (reference sequence). The CDR3 totals 15 residues. The V and J ends lost 0 bases and 3 bases, in that order; junction bases with no gene match: 0. In nucleotides, the CDR3 is TGTGCCAGCAGCTTGGGGACAGGGGGTGGAAACACCATATATTTT. Translating gives CASSLGTGGGNTIYF.

The chain carries TRBV19 and TRBJ1-1; TRBD1 matches 7 bases. The junction had 8 bases not matched to a gene; V was cut back by 5 bases and J by 8 bases. Germline V gives CDR1 LNHDA, CDR2 SQIVND (reference sequence). The CDR3 runs to 13 residues. CDR3 protein: CASSVGQVAEAFF. The CDR3 DNA sequence: TGTGCCAGTAGTGTCGGACAGGTAGCCGAAGCTTTCTTT.

This clonotype was observed a handful of times. This chain joins TRBV20-1 and TRBJ1-6; no definite D call. This CDR3 contains 13 residues. CDR1 and CDR2 (germline): DFQATT, SNEGSKA (reference sequence). Trimming shortened V by 5 bases and J by 7 bases, and 12 bases separated the two germline ends. The DNA for the CDR3 is TGCAGTGCTCGGAAGGACGAGAATTCACCCCTCCACTTT. It is translated as CSARKDENSPLHF.

The chain links TRBV7-3 to TRBJ2-2; 8 bases align to TRBD1. The CDR3 totals 18 residues. Trimming at V came to 2 bases and at J to 1 base, leaving 9 bases not matched to a gene. CDR1 and CDR2 (germline): SGHTA, FQGTGA. In DNA form, the CDR3 reads TGTGCCAGCAGCTTAGAGTTCATGGGGACAGGGAACACCGGGGAGCTGTTTTTT. Protein sequence: CASSLEFMGTGNTGELFF.

This clonotype was counted between two and nine times. V and J are TRBV11-1 and TRBJ2-3, with 9 bases fitting TRBD2. The germline V gene encodes CDR1 SGHAT and CDR2 FQDESV (reference sequence). V dropped 5 bases and J dropped 8; count of bases not matched to a gene: 14. The CDR3 covers 16 residues. The CDR3 reads CASSPLPSGIPATQYF. The CDR3 DNA follows: TGTGCCAGCAGCCCACTTCCTAGCGGGATCCCCGCTACGCAGTATTTT.

This clonotype was counted between two and nine times. The chain uses TRBV6-2 or TRBV6-3 and TRBJ2-1; 10 nucleotides agree with TRBD1. V dropped 3 bases and J dropped 5; count of bases not matched to a gene: 10. From germline, CDR1 is MNHEY and CDR2 SVGEGT. The CDR3 length is 17 residues. The CDR3 DNA reads TGTGCCAGCAGTTATCAGGCGGGACAGGGGCTCGACAATGAGCAGTTCTTC. The encoded protein is CASSYQAGQGLDNEQFF.

This clonotype turned up a few times. Here the CDR3 DNA reads TGTGCCAGTCATCCAGCGGGAGTTTCCGATGAGCAGTTCTTC. Translating gives CASHPAGVSDEQFF. J is TRBJ2-1 and V is TRBV6-1; 8 bases map to TRBD2. Per germline, CDR1 MNHNS and CDR2 SASEGT. V shed 9 bases and J 8 bases; nucleotides not matched to a gene: 12. There are 14 residues in the CDR3.

This rearrangement joins TRBV7-9 to TRBJ1-2; D remains ambiguous. V lost 1 base and J lost 8, with 14 bases in between. The CDR3 is 14 amino acids. CDR1 is SEHNR, CDR2 FQNEAQ, per germline (reference sequence). Here the CDR3 DNA reads TGTGCCAGCAGCTTAGTTGCAGGCCAAAGGGGCTACACCTTC. Amino acids: CASSLVAGQRGYTF.

The chain joins TRBV19 to TRBJ2-2, with D hard to call. The length of the CDR3 is 14 residues. The germline gives CDR1 LNHDA, CDR2 SQIVND (reference sequence). With 1 base removed from V and 7 bases from J, the gap between germline ends came to 10 bases. The CDR3 reads CASSIVGGVGELFF. The CDR3 bases are TGTGCCAGTAGTATAGTCGGTGGGGTCGGGGAGCTGTTTTTT.

The V gene is TRBV11-3, the J gene TRBJ2-7; tentative D call: TRBD1 (6 bases). The V and J ends lost 4 bases and 6 bases respectively, with 10 bases between them. Per the germline V gene, CDR1 is SGHNT and CDR2 is YENEEA. The CDR3 runs to 12 residues. As DNA, the CDR3 is TGTGCCAGCAGCTCGACAGGCGTCGAGCAGTACTTC. Translating it yields CASSSTGVEQYF. Using reference TRBV11-3 and TRBJ2-7 for the parts outside the CDR3, the full variable domain is EAGVVQSPRYKIIEKKQPVAFWCNPISGHNTLYWYLQNLGQGPELLIRYENEEAVDDSQLPKDRFSAERLKGVDSTLKIQPAELGDSAVYLCASSSTGVEQYFGPGTRLTVT.

This clonotype counts as medium-sized. This rearrangement joins TRBV20-1 to TRBJ2-1; TRBD2 aligns across 9 bases. Per germline, CDR1 DFQATT and CDR2 SNEGSKA (reference sequence). This CDR3 is built from 17 residues. J lost 1 base, V lost 0 bases, and 7 bases had no gene match. The CDR3 loop is CSARESRLAGSYNEQFF. As DNA, the CDR3 is TGCAGTGCTAGAGAAAGTAGGCTAGCGGGATCCTACAATGAGCAGTTCTTC.

The genes are TRBV20-1 and TRBJ2-1; D might be TRBD1 (5 bases). Trimming cost V 1 base and J 7 bases, with 26 bases left between them. This CDR3 has 18 residues. The germline V gene encodes CDR1 DFQATT and CDR2 SNEGSKA (reference sequence). CDR3 sequence: CSARAQGHFANPMNEQFF. CDR3 sequence (DNA): TGCAGTGCTAGAGCCCAGGGCCACTTTGCCAACCCGATGAATGAGCAGTTCTTC.

J is TRBJ1-2 and V is TRBV5-1, with TRBD1 matching 10 bases. CDR3 length: 14 amino acids. Germline CDR1 reads SGHRS; CDR2 reads YFSETQ. V trimming: 4 bases; J trimming: 6 bases; junction bases outside the gene matches: 6. The CDR3 nucleotides read TGCGCCAGCAGCCCCACGACAGGGGGCGATGGCTACACCTTC. Its translation is CASSPTTGGDGYTF.

This clonotype was seen a handful of times. The gene calls are TRBV11-2 and TRBJ2-3; D remains ambiguous. CDR3 length: 13 residues. Germline lookup yields CDR1 SGHAT and CDR2 FQNNGV. Trimming cost V 6 bases and J 0 bases, with 7 bases left between them. The CDR3 bases are TGTGCCAGCAGTTCGACTAGCACAGATACGCAGTATTTT. Protein sequence: CASSSTSTDTQYF.

This clonotype was observed a handful of times. The chain is built from TRBV7-2 and TRBJ2-7; D remains ambiguous. CDR3 length equals 14 residues. Trimming stripped 4 bases from V and 5 bases from J, with 15 bases between. Germline V gene lookup returns CDR1 SGHTA and CDR2 FQGNSA. CDR3 nucleotide sequence: TGTGCCAGCAGCTCCGAGGTTCCTAACAACGAGCAGTACTTC. It specifies CASSSEVPNNEQYF. Drawing the rest from reference TRBV7-2 and TRBJ2-7, the complete variable domain is GAGVSQSPSNKVTEKGKDVELRCDPISGHTALYWYRQSLGQGLEFLIYFQGNSAPDKSGLPSDRFSAERTGGSVSTLTIQRTQQEDSAVYLCASSSEVPNNEQYFGPGTRLTVT.

The rearrangement joins TRBV10-3 to TRBJ2-7; possible D gene TRBD2, 6 bases. V dropped 3 bases and J dropped 3 bases, with 15 bases sitting between them. This CDR3 contains 15 residues. Germline V gene lookup returns CDR1 ENHRY and CDR2 SYGVKD. The DNA of the CDR3 is TGTGCCATCAGTGATTCGCGGGGTCTCGGCTACGAGCAGTACTTC. The encoded protein is CAISDSRGLGYEQYF.

This sequence joins TRBV5-6 and TRBJ1-6; unclear D gene. CDR3 length: 14 amino acids. Germline CDR1 reads SGHDT; CDR2 reads YYEEEE. Trimming took 2 bases from V and 6 from J, leaving 9 bases between them. CDR3 sequence reads: CASSFRVLNSPLHF. The DNA of the CDR3 is TGTGCCAGCAGCTTCCGGGTCCTTAATTCACCCCTCCACTTT.

The V and J genes are TRBV20-1 and TRBJ2-3, with a tentative D call TRBD1 (6 bases). V was clipped by 1 base and J by 6 bases, with 17 bases between them. This CDR3 has 15 amino acids. Germline V lookup: CDR1 DFQATT, CDR2 SNEGSKA (reference sequence). Here the CDR3 DNA reads TGCAGTGCTAGAGGTGGGGGCAGGGGTGGGGATACGCAGTATTTT. Protein product: CSARGGGRGGDTQYF.

This clonotype has only one observation. The DNA for the CDR3 is TGCGCCAGCAGGCCAGGACAGGGCGGAAAACTGTTTTTT. Its protein is CASRPGQGGKLFF. This chain connects TRBV10-1 to TRBJ1-4; 8 bases map to TRBD1. V trimming: 6 bases; J trimming: 10 bases; junction bases outside the gene matches: 7. The CDR3 extends over 13 amino acids. Germline values: CDR1 WNHNN, CDR2 SYGVQD (reference sequence).

This chain joins TRBV28 and TRBJ2-7; maybe TRBD2 (6 bases). V was cut by 8 bases and J by 3 bases, with 8 bases left in between. CDR1 is MDHEN and CDR2 is SYDVKM in the germline V gene. The CDR3 contains 11 residues. Written as DNA, the CDR3 is TGTGCCAGCGCGGGAAACTACGAGCAGTACTTC. This translates into CASAGNYEQYF. The complete variable domain, with remaining parts taken from reference TRBV28 and TRBJ2-7, reads DVKVTQSSRYLVKRTGEKVFLECVQDMDHENMFWYRQDPGLGLRLIYFSYDVKMKEKGDIPEGYSVSREKKERFSLILESASTNQTSMYLCASAGNYEQYFGPGTRLTVT.

The chain employs TRBV20-1 and TRBJ2-1; D perhaps matches TRBD2 (6 bases). The germline CDR1 and CDR2 sequences are DFQATT and SNEGSKA (reference sequence). The CDR3 is made up of 17 amino acids. V lost 6 bases to trimming and J lost 2 bases, with 23 bases between them. Here the CDR3 reads CSAPPAGPGGAYNEQFF. The CDR3 region has the DNA TGCAGTGCCCCACCCGCGGGACCCGGAGGAGCCTACAATGAGCAGTTCTTC.

The V gene is TRBV20-1, the J gene TRBJ2-1; TRBD1 matches at 10 bases. Germline V gives CDR1 DFQATT, CDR2 SNEGSKA (reference sequence). This CDR3 has 15 amino acids. With 2 bases clipped from V and 12 bases from J, the junction kept 13 bases outside the gene matches. The CDR3 spells CSARPGQGDLDRQFF. The CDR3 DNA sequence: TGCAGTGCTAGACCCGGACAGGGGGATCTCGATCGGCAGTTCTTC.

In this sample, this clonotype turned up a few times. The V gene is TRBV2, the J gene TRBJ1-1; 8 bases line up with TRBD1. V lost 6 bases, J lost 3 bases, and 6 bases stayed unmatched. CDR3 length: 14 residues. CDR1 and CDR2 from the germline V gene are SNHLY and FYNNEI. CDR3: CASRDRGKDTEAFF. The CDR3 DNA is TGTGCCAGCAGAGACAGGGGCAAGGACACTGAAGCTTTCTTT.

The chain links TRBV6-5 to TRBJ2-7; the D is unclear. Trimming removed 0 bases at V and 3 bases at J, with 15 bases between. Germline V gene sequence: CDR1 MNHEY, CDR2 SVGAGI. The CDR3 sequence is 16 residues long. The CDR3 is CASSYSSQALNYEQYF. The CDR3, as DNA: TGTGCCAGCAGTTACTCCTCTCAGGCCTTAAACTACGAGCAGTACTTC.

This clonotype was counted a few times. The gene calls are TRBV28 and TRBJ1-6; a weak D match, TRBD1 (5 bases). CDR1 MDHEN and CDR2 SYDVKM come from the germline V gene. The CDR3 is 16 amino acids. Trimming cost V 8 bases and J 7 bases, with 21 bases left between them. DNA of the CDR3: TGTGCCAGCCAGTTTGAAGACACCGGGGGGAATTCACCCCTCCACTTT. Protein product: CASQFEDTGGNSPLHF. Combining the CDR3 with reference TRBV28 and TRBJ1-6 gives the whole variable domain DVKVTQSSRYLVKRTGEKVFLECVQDMDHENMFWYRQDPGLGLRLIYFSYDVKMKEKGDIPEGYSVSREKKERFSLILESASTNQTSMYLCASQFEDTGGNSPLHFGNGTRLTVT.